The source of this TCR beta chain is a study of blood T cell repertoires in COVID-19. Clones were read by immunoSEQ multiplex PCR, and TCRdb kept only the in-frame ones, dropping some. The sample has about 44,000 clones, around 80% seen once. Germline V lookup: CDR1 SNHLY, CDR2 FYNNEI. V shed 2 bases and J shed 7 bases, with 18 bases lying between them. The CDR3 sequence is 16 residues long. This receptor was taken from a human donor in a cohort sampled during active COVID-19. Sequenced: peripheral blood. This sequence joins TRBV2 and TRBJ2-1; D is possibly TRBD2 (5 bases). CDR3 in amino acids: CASSERELAGRNEQFF. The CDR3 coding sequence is TGTGCCAGCAGTGAACGCGAGCTAGCCGGTCGGAATGAGCAGTTCTTC.